The rows below give T cell receptor beta chains drawn from one sample of a study of T-cell memory formation after mild COVID-19. MiXCR, run by TCRdb on the 5' RACE reads, gives a single entry per CDR3 protein. The sample lists about 140,000 distinct CDR3 sequences, 13% to 15% occurring once. Material: PBMCs or a T cell subset sorted from them (not recorded which). The source of these receptors is an adult woman who had mild COVID-19 (a few samples of this study predate the infection). Cell type and time point are not known. Both conserved end residues are part of each CDR3. Fields, in order: V gene, clone size, J gene, D gene, CDR3 protein, CDR3 DNA. The D gene is left open where the match is weak. Some rows have no size entry. The others give once, few or many, or a class for an expanded clone.

TRBV7-3	few	TRBJ2-2	-	CASSPTSLATGELFF	TGTGCCAGCAGCCCCACTTCTCTCGCCACCGGGGAGCTGTTTTTT
TRBV19	many	TRBJ2-7	TRBD1	CASKGTGLYEQYF	TGTGCCAGTAAAGGGACAGGTCTCTACGAGCAGTACTTC
TRBV7-9	-	TRBJ2-7	TRBD2	CASSSTSGRAAPYF	TGTGCCAGCAGCTCCACTAGCGGGAGGGCCGCGCCGTACTTC
TRBV11-2	-	TRBJ2-5	TRBD2	CASSRLAGGPETQYF	TGTGCCAGCAGCCGACTAGCGGGGGGCCCAGAGACCCAGTACTTC
TRBV6-6	few	TRBJ2-1	TRBD1	CASSYRDSERPNEQFF	TGTGCCAGCAGTTACCGGGACAGCGAGAGGCCAAATGAGCAGTTCTTC
TRBV27	-	TRBJ2-7	-	CASSLQGSSYEQYF	TGTGCCAGCAGTTTACAAGGCAGCTCCTACGAGCAGTACTTC
TRBV2	few	TRBJ2-3	-	CASSLGANQTPFTQYF	TGTGCCAGCAGTTTAGGGGCTAACCAAACTCCATTTACGCAGTATTTT
TRBV6-6	-	TRBJ2-7	-	CASSYGTSKNEQYF	TGTGCCAGCAGTTACGGAACATCTAAAAACGAGCAGTACTTC
TRBV19	-	TRBJ1-5	-	CASSRRASGNQPQHF	TGTGCCAGTAGTCGCAGGGCAAGCGGCAATCAGCCCCAGCATTTT
TRBV11-2	-	TRBJ2-1	-	CASSLGTRVNEQFF	TGTGCCAGCAGCTTAGGTACAAGGGTCAATGAGCAGTTCTTC
TRBV5-1	-	TRBJ2-5	-	CASSLRGTRGGGETQYF	TGCGCCAGCAGCTTAAGGGGCACTCGTGGAGGTGGAGAGACCCAGTACTTC
TRBV7-2	-	TRBJ1-1	-	CASSSDRNTEAFF	TGTGCCAGCAGCTCCGACAGGAACACTGAAGCTTTCTTT
TRBV19	few	TRBJ2-3	-	CASRQPNTDTQYF	TGTGCCAGTAGACAGCCAAACACAGATACGCAGTATTTT
TRBV13	-	TRBJ2-7	-	CASSLIGSTYEQYF	TGTGCCAGCAGCTTAATCGGGAGCACCTACGAGCAGTACTTC
TRBV6-5	-	TRBJ2-1	TRBD2	CASSYLSLAGGPNEQFF	TGTGCCAGCAGTTACCTCTCTCTTGCGGGGGGGCCCAATGAGCAGTTCTTC
TRBV5-1	medium-sized	TRBJ2-5	-	CASSHLRETQYF	TGCGCCAGCAGCCACCTACGGGAGACCCAGTACTTC
TRBV7-9	many	TRBJ2-2	-	CGRLFITGELFF	TGTGGCCGACTGTTTATCACCGGGGAGCTGTTTTTT
TRBV5-1	-	TRBJ2-7	-	CASSLDSANSYEQYF	TGCGCCAGCAGCCTCGACAGTGCTAACTCCTACGAGCAGTACTTC
TRBV12-3/TRBV12-4	few	TRBJ2-7	-	CASSLRLVRYEQYF	TGTGCCAGCAGTCTACGACTAGTTAGGTACGAGCAGTACTTC
TRBV12-3/TRBV12-4	few	TRBJ1-1	TRBD1	CASSVDRGNTEAFF	TGTGCCAGCAGTGTTGACAGGGGGAACACTGAAGCTTTCTTT
TRBV2	-	TRBJ2-3	-	CASILGPLGTDTQYF	TGTGCCAGCATCCTGGGTCCCTTAGGCACAGATACGCAGTATTTT
TRBV15	-	TRBJ2-3	-	CATSREKDRDTQYF	TGTGCCACCAGCAGAGAGAAAGACAGAGATACGCAGTATTTT
TRBV2	many	TRBJ2-3	-	CASSGTPWNTDTQYF	TGTGCCAGCAGTGGGACACCCTGGAACACAGATACGCAGTATTTT
TRBV4-2	-	TRBJ1-1	-	CASSQTGTGNTEAFF	TGTGCCAGCAGCCAAACCGGGACGGGGAACACTGAAGCTTTCTTT
TRBV12-3/TRBV12-4	-	TRBJ2-5	-	CASSPGRGSETQYF	TGTGCCAGCAGTCCGGGACGGGGGTCAGAGACCCAGTACTTC
TRBV7-3	few	TRBJ2-3	TRBD2	CASSLPRTSGHTDTQYF	TGTGCCAGCAGCTTACCAAGGACTAGCGGACACACAGATACGCAGTATTTT
TRBV4-1	many	TRBJ2-1	TRBD2	CASSQALAGGPDEQFF	TGCGCCAGCAGCCAAGCTCTAGCGGGGGGGCCTGATGAGCAGTTCTTC
TRBV25-1	few	TRBJ2-5	TRBD1	CASMPGGETQYF	TGTGCCAGCATGCCAGGGGGAGAGACCCAGTACTTC
TRBV11-1	-	TRBJ2-5	TRBD2	CASSAISGLAVEETQYF	TGTGCCAGCAGCGCAATCTCGGGACTAGCGGTAGAAGAGACCCAGTACTTC
TRBV2	few	TRBJ1-1	TRBD1	CASSGGTGVGEAFF	TGTGCCAGCTCGGGGGGGACAGGGGTGGGTGAAGCTTTCTTT
TRBV5-6	-	TRBJ1-2	-	CASSLDGQLQNYGYTF	TGTGCCAGCAGCTTGGACGGGCAACTTCAAAACTATGGCTACACCTTC
TRBV24-1	-	TRBJ2-2	-	CAIGPEPRLGQSNTGELFF	TGTGCCATTGGCCCGGAACCTCGACTAGGCCAGTCGAACACCGGGGAGCTGTTTTTT
TRBV7-8	-	TRBJ2-2	-	CASSLEDLLGELFF	TGTGCCAGCAGCTTGGAGGACTTACTCGGGGAGCTGTTTTTT
TRBV5-6	-	TRBJ2-1	TRBD1	CASSLVENRGDEQFF	TGTGCCAGCAGCTTGGTGGAGAACAGGGGCGATGAGCAGTTCTTC
TRBV4-1	few	TRBJ2-5	-	CASSQEQGETQYF	TGCGCCAGCAGCCAAGAACAGGGAGAGACCCAGTACTTC
TRBV2	-	TRBJ2-7	-	CASSEDRLRPSSYEQYF	TGTGCCAGCAGTGAAGACCGTCTGAGGCCGAGCTCCTACGAGCAGTACTTC
TRBV7-9	-	TRBJ1-1	-	CASSLPGPDTEAFF	TGTGCCAGCAGCTTACCCGGGCCTGACACTGAAGCTTTCTTT
TRBV12-3/TRBV12-4	-	TRBJ1-5	-	CASTIRVLNQPQHF	TGTGCCAGCACTATCAGGGTACTCAATCAGCCCCAGCATTTT
TRBV6-6	-	TRBJ2-1	TRBD1	CASSPGTGWGDEQFF	TGTGCCAGCAGCCCTGGGACAGGGTGGGGGGATGAGCAGTTCTTC
TRBV9	few	TRBJ2-1	-	CASSPGVRYNEQFF	TGTGCCAGCAGCCCGGGAGTGAGGTATAATGAGCAGTTCTTC
TRBV18	many	TRBJ1-5	TRBD1	CASSADRDVNYSNQPQHF	TGTGCCAGCTCAGCGGACAGGGACGTTAATTATAGCAATCAGCCCCAGCATTTT
TRBV7-8	few	TRBJ1-4	-	CASSWGPANEKLFF	TGTGCCAGCAGCTGGGGGCCCGCAAATGAAAAACTGTTTTTT
TRBV15	few	TRBJ2-5	-	CATSRGRGTETQYF	TGTGCCACCAGCAGAGGAAGGGGCACGGAGACCCAGTACTTC